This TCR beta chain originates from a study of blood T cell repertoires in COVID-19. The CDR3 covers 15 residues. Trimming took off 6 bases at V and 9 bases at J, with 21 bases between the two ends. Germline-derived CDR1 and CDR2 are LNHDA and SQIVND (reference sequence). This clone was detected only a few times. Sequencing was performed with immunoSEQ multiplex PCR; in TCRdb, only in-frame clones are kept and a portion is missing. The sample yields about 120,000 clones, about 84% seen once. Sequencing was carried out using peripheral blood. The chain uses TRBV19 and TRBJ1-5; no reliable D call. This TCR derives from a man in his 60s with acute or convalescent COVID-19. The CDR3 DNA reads TGTGCCAGTAGACGGGCGGGCCCTATCAACGGGCCCCAGCATTTT. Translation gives CASRRAGPINGPQHF.